The entry that follows covers one T cell receptor (beta chain) sequence. As yet, its antigen is unknown. This sample is drawn from a study of OX40 agonist ivuxolimab in advanced cancers. Study-level background: A male proportion of 82.7% was recorded, with mean age about 62 years and range roughly 23 to 85. Eligibility admitted prior anti-PD-1, anti-PD-L1 or anti-CTLA-4 therapy; about 40% had some. Findings and caveats of the study: A proportion of nonresponders additionally exhibited low normalized T-cell clonal expansion. In CD8+ T cells, expanded clones were on average more numerous than in CD4+.

The V end lost 2 bases, the J end lost 0 bases, and 7 bases lay between the germline ends. CDR3 length: 14 residues. The germline CDR1 and CDR2 sequences are LNHDA and SQIVND (reference sequence). The assay was immunoSEQ multiplex PCR, and TCRdb's table has in-frame clones only and misses some. This table has tens of thousands of clones, roughly nine tenths appearing once. The sequence was obtained from an adult with an advanced solid tumor such as melanoma, head and neck, liver or kidney cancer. This sequence joins TRBV19 and TRBJ1-1, with unresolved D. Sequences were derived from CD4+ or CD8+ T cells sorted from blood, sampled in a trial of the OX40 agonist ivuxolimab. CDR3 nucleotides: TGTGCCAGTAGTATAAACCAAATGAACACTGAAGCTTTCTTT. It specifies CASSINQMNTEAFF.